This T cell receptor (beta chain) was documented in a study of blood T cell repertoires in COVID-19. Study-wide context: Spain, Italy and the United States supplied samples that represented acute and convalescent COVID-19. The cDNA or gDNA used as material had been derived from T cells, B-cell-depleted T cells, or PBMCs.

Germline loops: CDR1 LGHDT, CDR2 YNNKEL (reference sequence). The CDR3 is made up of 13 amino acids. Trimming stripped 0 bases from V and 6 bases from J, with 8 bases between. Per the original data handling: Amplification with reference gene primers provided the estimates of nucleated cell counts. The repertoire was sequenced with immunoSEQ multiplex PCR; TCRdb's copy has only in-frame clones and lacks some. The V and J calls and clone size are taken from that table; D and trimming were inferred from the DNA. This table holds around 130,000 clones, around four fifths found once. V is TRBV3-1 (or the pseudogene TRBV3-2) and J is TRBJ1-2; D unresolved. This clonotype was sampled from a middle-aged man with active or convalescent COVID-19. Sequencing used peripheral blood. CDR3 in amino acids: CASSQDRRNGYTF. The CDR3 DNA follows: TGTGCCAGCAGCCAAGACAGGAGGAATGGCTACACCTTC.